This TCR beta chain is drawn from a study of a mutant IDH1 vaccine in newly diagnosed glioma. Study summary: Earlier care involved radiotherapy, temozolomide, or both, and the majority received both.

Noted time point: week 11, during vaccination. With topical imiquimod, each dose of the vaccine consisted of 300 ug of mutant IDH1 20-mer peptide. Sequenced by immunoSEQ multiplex PCR; TCRdb stores in-frame clones only, minus some. The sample has about 130,000 clones, around 77% seen once; the top ten hold about 5.5%. Germline assignment: CDR1 SGHVS and CDR2 FQNEAQ. The CDR3 totals 16 residues. Trimming cost V 4 bases and J 5 bases; bases outside gene matches: 8. About this clone itself: Antigen: not known.

This material consisted of PBMCs, taken from a glioma patient whose treatment included an IDH1 peptide vaccine. V is TRBV7-8 and J is TRBJ2-5, with 12 positions matching TRBD2. This sequence was found in a man aged 40-50 years with glioma. Here the CDR3 reads CASSSGLAGVLETQYF. The CDR3 DNA reads TGTGCCAGCAGCTCGGGACTAGCGGGTGTACTGGAGACCCAGTACTTC.